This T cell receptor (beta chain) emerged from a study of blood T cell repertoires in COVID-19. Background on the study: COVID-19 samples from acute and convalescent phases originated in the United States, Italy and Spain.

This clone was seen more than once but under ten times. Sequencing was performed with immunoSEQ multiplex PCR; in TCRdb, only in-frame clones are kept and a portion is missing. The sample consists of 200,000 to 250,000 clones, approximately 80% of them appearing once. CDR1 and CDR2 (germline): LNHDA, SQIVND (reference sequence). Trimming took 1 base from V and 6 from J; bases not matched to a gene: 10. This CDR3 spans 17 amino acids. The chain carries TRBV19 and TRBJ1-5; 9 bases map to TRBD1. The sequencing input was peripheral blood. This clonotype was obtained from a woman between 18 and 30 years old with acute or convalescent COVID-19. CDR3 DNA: TGTGCCAGTAGTATAGGTGCCCGGGACAGGGTGCTTCAGCCCCAGCATTTT. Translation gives CASSIGARDRVLQPQHF.